Following are 4 T cell receptor beta chains from one sample sequenced in a study of cytomegalovirus exposure and HLA in healthy donors. Both 60 Vbeta primers and 13 Jbeta primers went into the PCR. Clones were sequenced by immunoSEQ multiplex PCR, and TCRdb holds only the in-frame ones, with some missing. In the table there are 60,000 to 70,000 clones, approximately 72% of which are singletons. Sequenced: PBMCs. The receptors shown here come from a woman under 40 in good health and CMV-seronegative.

This rearrangement joins TRBV5-1 to TRBJ2-7; 7 positions agree with TRBD1. Germline V gives CDR1 SGHRS, CDR2 YFSETQ. With V trimmed by 4 bases and J by 3 bases, 7 bases remained unmatched. CDR3 size: 14 residues. Here the CDR3 DNA reads TGCGCCAGCAGCATGACAGGGTCGGGCTACGAGCAGTACTTC. It translates to CASSMTGSGYEQYF. The full variable domain, in which reference TRBV5-1 and TRBJ2-7 provide the parts outside the CDR3, is KAGVTQTPRYLIKTRGQQVTLSCSPISGHRSVSWYQQTPGQGLQFLFEYFSETQRNKGNFPGRFSGRQFSNSRSEMNVSTLELGDSALYLCASSMTGSGYEQYFGPGTRLTVT.

The rearrangement links TRBV7-2 to TRBJ2-3, with 9 bases identical to TRBD2. Germline lookup yields CDR1 SGHTA and CDR2 FQGNSA. CDR3 length: 16 residues. After removal of 6 bases from V and 2 bases from J, the junction contained 9 bases not matched to a gene. CDR3 protein: CASSTRGGGATDTQYF. The CDR3 DNA is TGTGCCAGCAGTACCAGGGGCGGGGGGGCCACAGATACGCAGTATTTT.

This chain uses TRBV4-2 with TRBJ2-1; D gene uncertain. V lost 1 base and J lost 5, with 9 bases in between. The length of the CDR3 is 14 residues. Germline values: CDR1 LGHNA, CDR2 YNFKEQ. Here the CDR3 reads CASSQGLENNEQFF. The CDR3 coding sequence is TGTGCCAGCAGCCAAGGCCTAGAAAACAATGAGCAGTTCTTC.

The V gene is TRBV6-1, the J gene TRBJ2-1; TRBD2 matches at 11 bases. Germline V gene lookup returns CDR1 MNHNS and CDR2 SASEGT. There are 15 residues in the CDR3. With V trimmed by 5 bases and J by 6 bases, 6 bases remained unmatched. The CDR3 nucleotides read TGTGCCAGCAGTATCGGGACTAGCGGCCGCAATGAGCAGTTCTTC. It translates to CASSIGTSGRNEQFF.